This is a list of T cell receptor beta chains from one sample in a study of CD8 T cells in Susac syndrome. TCRdb re-derived calls from the immunoSEQ multiplex PCR reads in MiXCR, one entry per CDR3 protein. Among under 250,000 distinct CDR3 sequences, about 93% were seen once, and the ten largest hold around 0.07%. The sample taken for sequencing was CD4+ T cells from PBMCs. These receptors all come from a human donor with multiple sclerosis. Each CDR3 is given with its conserved first and last residue. A D gene is named only where the DNA matches it firmly. Rows give clone size only sometimes, using once, few, many, or a class for an expanded clone.

abundance | d_gene | j_gene | v_gene | CDR3nt | CDR3aa
- | - | TRBJ2-5 | TRBV5-8 | TGTGCCAGCAGCTTGGGGCTAATGGAGACCCAGTACTTC | CASSLGLMETQYF
few | - | TRBJ1-2 | TRBV24-1 | TGTGCCACCAGTGATTTAGGGAGAACCTATGGCTACACCTTC | CATSDLGRTYGYTF
- | TRBD1 | TRBJ1-5 | TRBV20-1 | TGCAGTGCTAGAGGACAGACAGGGTATCAGCCCCAGCATTTT | CSARGQTGYQPQHF
few | TRBD2 | TRBJ2-5 | TRBV5-6 | TGTGCCAGCAGCGTGGGACTAGCGGTTGAGACCCAGTACTTC | CASSVGLAVETQYF
- | TRBD2 | TRBJ2-1 | TRBV6-1 | TGTGCCAGCAGTGAAGGGACTAGAGATGAGCAGTTCTTC | CASSEGTRDEQFF
- | TRBD2 | TRBJ2-2 | TRBV19 | TGTGCCAGTAGGGGATCTAGCGGGAGGGCCTCTCTCACCGGGGAGCTGTTTTTT | CASRGSSGRASLTGELFF
- | TRBD1 | TRBJ1-2 | TRBV6-5 | TGTGCCAGCAAAGCCCCCGGGACAGGGGCCTATGGCTACACCTTC | CASKAPGTGAYGYTF
- | - | TRBJ2-2 | TRBV4-1 | TGCGCCAGCAGCCATATCGGTCGGAACACCGGGGAGCTGTTTTTT | CASSHIGRNTGELFF
- | - | TRBJ1-1 | TRBV27 | TGTGCCAGCAGTCCGGGGCGATTCACTGAAGCTTTCTTT | CASSPGRFTEAFF
once | TRBD2 | TRBJ2-2 | TRBV7-9 | TGTGCCAGCAGACAACGATCCCCACGACTAGCGGATAACACCGGGGAGCTGTTTTTT | CASRQRSPRLADNTGELFF
- | TRBD1 | TRBJ1-4 | TRBV29-1 | TGCAGCGTTAGGACAGGGGGCTCTGAAAAACTGTTTTTT | CSVRTGGSEKLFF
- | TRBD1 | TRBJ1-1 | TRBV5-1 | TGCGCCAGCAGCAGAGCCGGGACAGCGAACACTGAAGCTTTCTTT | CASSRAGTANTEAFF
- | - | TRBJ2-2 | TRBV18 | TGTGCCAGCTCGGGTGCCCGCACCGGGGAGCTGTTTTTT | CASSGARTGELFF
- | - | TRBJ2-5 | TRBV7-6 | TGTGCCAGCAGCTCCCTGGGAGGGGGCTATGTGACCCAGTACTTC | CASSSLGGGYVTQYF
- | - | TRBJ2-3 | TRBV20-1 | TGCAGTGCTAGTAGCCCTGGTGCAGATACGCAGTATTTT | CSASSPGADTQYF
- | - | TRBJ2-2 | TRBV4-1 | TGCGCCAGCAGCCAAGTGGGCCAGCGGCGATTGAACACCGGGGAGCTGTTTTTT | CASSQVGQRRLNTGELFF
- | - | TRBJ1-2 | TRBV6-2/TRBV6-3 | TGTGCCAGCCGTGGCAGAGGGACATCCTATGGCTACACCTTC | CASRGRGTSYGYTF
- | - | TRBJ2-3 | TRBV24-1 | TGTGCCACCAGTGATGTGGCGGGGAGCACAGATACGCAGTATTTT | CATSDVAGSTDTQYF
once | - | TRBJ1-1 | TRBV20-1 | TGCAGTGCCCCCGTCAGGGTTGGGAACACTGAAGCTTTCTTT | CSAPVRVGNTEAFF
- | TRBD2 | TRBJ2-1 | TRBV2 | TGTGCCAGCAGGGGGACTAGCGGGCCCGGGGAGCAGTTCTTC | CASRGTSGPGEQFF
- | TRBD1 | TRBJ2-6 | TRBV24-1 | TGTGCCACGAGGGGGACAGTAGGCTCTGGGGCCAACGTCCTGACTTTC | CATRGTVGSGANVLTF
- | TRBD2 | TRBJ2-1 | TRBV29-1 | TGCAGCGTTTGTGCTAGCGGGAGCTATGAGCAGTTCTTC | CSVCASGSYEQFF
- | - | TRBJ2-3 | TRBV19 | TGTGCCAGTAGTAATGGGCGGCTAGATGCAGATACGCAGTATTTT | CASSNGRLDADTQYF
- | - | TRBJ2-2 | TRBV19 | TGTGCCAGCACCGTACAGGGTGGAGCCGGGGAGCTGTTTTTT | CASTVQGGAGELFF
- | - | TRBJ2-4 | TRBV7-2 | TGTGCCAGCAGCGAGACCGGGACTGGAAACATTCAGTACTTC | CASSETGTGNIQYF
- | TRBD1 | TRBJ2-3 | TRBV30 | TGTGCCTGGACCGGCGACAGGGAGCTAGGGGATACGCAGTATTTT | CAWTGDRELGDTQYF
- | - | TRBJ1-2 | TRBV6-6 | TGTGCCAGCAGTTACGGGACTTATGGCTACACCTTC | CASSYGTYGYTF
- | TRBD1 | TRBJ2-1 | TRBV6-5 | TGTGCCAGCGGCTACCAGGGGGTGTTCAATGAGCAGTTCTTC | CASGYQGVFNEQFF
- | TRBD2 | TRBJ2-2 | TRBV10-3 | TGTGCCATCAAAGCGGGAGGGGACGCCGGGGAGCTGTTTTTT | CAIKAGGDAGELFF
- | - | TRBJ2-2 | TRBV29-1 | TGCAGCGTCGCCAAAGGAGCGAACACCGGGGAGCTGTTTTTT | CSVAKGANTGELFF
- | - | TRBJ2-1 | TRBV19 | TGTGCCAGTAGTGGAGCATGGAGCTCCTACAATGAGCAGTTCTTC | CASSGAWSSYNEQFF
- | - | TRBJ2-3 | TRBV10-3 | TGTGCCATCAGTGAGTCTGGGTCGAGGAAAGATACGCAGTATTTT | CAISESGSRKDTQYF
- | TRBD2 | TRBJ2-1 | TRBV29-1 | TGCAGCGGGGAAGCGGGGGGGGCCCTGGATGAGCAGTTCTTC | CSGEAGGALDEQFF
- | - | TRBJ2-6 | TRBV30 | TGTGCCTCCACACCCGGGGGGGCCAACGTCCTGACTTTC | CASTPGGANVLTF
- | TRBD1 | TRBJ1-5 | TRBV10-3 | TGTGCCATCAGTCGACAGGGGAGCAATCAGCCCCAGCATTTT | CAISRQGSNQPQHF